A selection of T cell receptor beta chains follows, all from one sample in a study of T cell responses to AZD1222 COVID-19 vaccine. The protocol was immunoSEQ multiplex PCR, while the TCRdb copy is restricted to in-frame clones and leaves out a portion. This table holds about 100,000 clones, 80% to 95% found once. This sample comprised peripheral blood, obtained 28 days after the second AZD1222 dose. Source of these receptors: an adult who received the AZD1222 COVID-19 vaccine. Both conserved end residues are part of each CDR3. Fields, in order: clone size, V gene, J gene, D gene, CDR3 DNA, CDR3 protein. D genes are given only for firm matches. Part of the rows lack a size; the others show once, few, many or a class for expanded clones.

size: once
V: TRBV6-5
J: TRBJ1-3
D: -
DNA: TGTGCCAGCAGTTACTCGAGGACTCGCTCTGGAAACACCATATATTTT
CDR3: CASSYSRTRSGNTIYF

size: -
V: TRBV20-1
J: TRBJ2-7
D: -
DNA: TGCAGTGCTAGTGTGTCGGGGAAACCCTACGAGCAGTACTTC
CDR3: CSASVSGKPYEQYF

size: -
V: TRBV19
J: TRBJ2-1
D: TRBD2
DNA: TGTGCCAGTACTCGGTATGGGACTACCGCGGGGGAGCAGTTCTTC
CDR3: CASTRYGTTAGEQFF

size: once
V: TRBV6-5
J: TRBJ2-2
D: -
DNA: TGTGCCAGCAGAACCGTGGTTGGGGAGCTGTTTTTT
CDR3: CASRTVVGELFF

size: -
V: TRBV5-6
J: TRBJ2-1
D: TRBD2
DNA: TGTGCCAGCAGCTTGAGCTCTAGCGGGGGGAAGAGGTTCTTC
CDR3: CASSLSSSGGKRFF

size: -
V: TRBV27
J: TRBJ1-2
D: -
DNA: TGTGCCAGCAGTTTATACTATACGACGGAAGACTATGGCTACACCTTC
CDR3: CASSLYYTTEDYGYTF

size: -
V: TRBV19
J: TRBJ1-2
D: -
DNA: TGTGCCAGTACAATACAGTCCGTATCTAACTATGGCTACACCTTC
CDR3: CASTIQSVSNYGYTF

size: -
V: TRBV5-1
J: TRBJ1-3
D: -
DNA: TGCGCCAGCAGCATAGGGGAGAGAAACACCATATATTTT
CDR3: CASSIGERNTIYF

size: -
V: TRBV6-4
J: TRBJ2-3
D: TRBD2
DNA: TGTGCCAGCAGCGAGGGGACTACCAGCACAGATACGCAGTATTTT
CDR3: CASSEGTTSTDTQYF

size: -
V: TRBV7-2
J: TRBJ1-4
D: -
DNA: TGTGCCAGCAGCTTCGGCAGGGCCGCGCTAGGACTCAATGAAAAACTGTTTTTT
CDR3: CASSFGRAALGLNEKLFF

size: once
V: TRBV19
J: TRBJ1-1
D: -
DNA: TGTGCCAGTAGGTGGAGATCGGAGACTGAAGCTTTCTTT
CDR3: CASRWRSETEAFF

size: -
V: TRBV4-1
J: TRBJ1-3
D: -
DNA: TGCGCCAGCAGCCCGAGCAGGGGTTTCTCTGGAAACACCATATATTTT
CDR3: CASSPSRGFSGNTIYF

size: -
V: TRBV6-5
J: TRBJ1-3
D: -
DNA: TGTGCCAGCAGGTGGGACGGAAGCTCTGGAAACACCATATATTTT
CDR3: CASRWDGSSGNTIYF

size: -
V: TRBV3-1/TRBV3-2
J: TRBJ2-7
D: -
DNA: TGTGCCAGCAGCCCCTCGGGGAGTGCCTACGAGCAGTACTTC
CDR3: CASSPSGSAYEQYF

size: -
V: TRBV29-1
J: TRBJ2-1
D: -
DNA: TGCAGCTTTGTACCGGGCTACAATGAGCAGTTCTTC
CDR3: CSFVPGYNEQFF

size: once
V: TRBV2
J: TRBJ1-4
D: -
DNA: TGTGCCAGCCAGAAAGTAGTGGGTAATGAAAAACTGTTTTTT
CDR3: CASQKVVGNEKLFF

size: -
V: TRBV24-1
J: TRBJ2-6
D: -
DNA: TGTGCCACCAGTCCTGGGTCAAGCTCTGGGGCCAACGTCCTGACTTTC
CDR3: CATSPGSSSGANVLTF

size: -
V: TRBV7-2
J: TRBJ2-7
D: -
DNA: TGTGCCAGCACCACCCGAGGCCAGGGCCCTTACGAGCAGTACTTC
CDR3: CASTTRGQGPYEQYF

size: once
V: TRBV27
J: TRBJ2-1
D: TRBD2
DNA: TGTGCCAGCAGTTTCCGAAGATCTAGCGGGGGGGCTGATGAGCAGTTCTTC
CDR3: CASSFRRSSGGADEQFF

size: -
V: TRBV30
J: TRBJ2-3
D: -
DNA: TGTGCCTGGAAGGCATCAGCTAGCACAGATACGCAGTATTTT
CDR3: CAWKASASTDTQYF

size: -
V: TRBV4-1
J: TRBJ2-1
D: -
DNA: TGCGCCAGCAGCCAAGTAAACTCTATTGAGCAGTTCTTC
CDR3: CASSQVNSIEQFF

size: -
V: TRBV18
J: TRBJ1-4
D: -
DNA: TGTGCCAGCTCGCACTCCACAACAGCGACTAATGAAAAACTGTTTTTT
CDR3: CASSHSTTATNEKLFF

size: -
V: TRBV29-1
J: TRBJ2-1
D: -
DNA: TGCAGCGTTGAATGGTTTAGATTGGTTTACAATGAGCAGTTCTTC
CDR3: CSVEWFRLVYNEQFF

size: few
V: TRBV6-6
J: TRBJ1-1
D: TRBD1
DNA: TGTGCCAGCAGTCCGGACAGGGTAGGGAACACTGAAGCTTTCTTT
CDR3: CASSPDRVGNTEAFF

size: -
V: TRBV29-1
J: TRBJ1-2
D: TRBD1
DNA: TGCAGCGGGGGACAGTCTAACTATGGCTACACCTTC
CDR3: CSGGQSNYGYTF

size: once
V: TRBV29-1
J: TRBJ1-1
D: -
DNA: TGCAGCGTTGTTGGGACGGTGAACACTGAAGCTTTCTTT
CDR3: CSVVGTVNTEAFF

size: once
V: TRBV19
J: TRBJ2-1
D: -
DNA: TGTGCCAGTAGTATCAGGGTCGGAGACAATGAGCAGTTCTTC
CDR3: CASSIRVGDNEQFF

size: -
V: TRBV7-9
J: TRBJ1-4
D: TRBD1
DNA: TGTGCCAGCAGCCTGGGGACAGGGGTATGGGAAAAACTGTTTTTT
CDR3: CASSLGTGVWEKLFF

size: -
V: TRBV28
J: TRBJ2-1
D: -
DNA: TGTGCCAGCAGTTTAGAGGAAGGGCAGTTCTTC
CDR3: CASSLEEGQFF

size: -
V: TRBV11-1
J: TRBJ2-1
D: -
DNA: TGTGCCAGCAGCTTAGGGCAGTCGGACAATGAGCAGTTCTTC
CDR3: CASSLGQSDNEQFF

size: -
V: TRBV5-1
J: TRBJ1-1
D: TRBD1
DNA: TGCGCCAGCAGCGGATTGACAGGGGGGACCACTGAAGCTTTCTTT
CDR3: CASSGLTGGTTEAFF

size: once
V: TRBV2
J: TRBJ2-5
D: -
DNA: TGTGCCAGCAGTGAAGATAGGTTTGAGACCCAGTACTTC
CDR3: CASSEDRFETQYF

size: -
V: TRBV18
J: TRBJ2-7
D: -
DNA: TGTGCCAGCTCACTCAAACGCGAAAACGAGCAGTACTTC
CDR3: CASSLKRENEQYF

size: -
V: TRBV11-1
J: TRBJ1-1
D: TRBD1
DNA: TGTGCCAGCAGCCGTACAGGGGGTACTGAAGCTTTCTTT
CDR3: CASSRTGGTEAFF

size: -
V: TRBV2
J: TRBJ1-1
D: TRBD1
DNA: TGTGCCAGCAGCTCAGGGTGGGACAGGCAAACTGAAGCTTTCTTT
CDR3: CASSSGWDRQTEAFF

size: -
V: TRBV5-8
J: TRBJ1-5
D: TRBD1
DNA: TGTGCCAGCAGCTTGCGGGACAGGGGGCATCAGCCCCAGCATTTT
CDR3: CASSLRDRGHQPQHF

size: -
V: TRBV5-1
J: TRBJ2-1
D: TRBD2
DNA: TGCGCCAGCAGCTCCGGGGACTACTACAATGAGCAGTTCTTC
CDR3: CASSSGDYYNEQFF

size: -
V: TRBV9
J: TRBJ1-2
D: TRBD1
DNA: TGTGCCAGCAGCTATGACAGGGGATTTGACTATGGCTACACCTTC
CDR3: CASSYDRGFDYGYTF

size: -
V: TRBV29-1
J: TRBJ2-3
D: -
DNA: TGCAGCGTTGCAGGACTGGGAGTGTATACGCAGTATTTT
CDR3: CSVAGLGVYTQYF

size: -
V: TRBV5-1
J: TRBJ2-2
D: -
DNA: TGCGCCAGCAGCCCGGAGCACACCGGGGAGCTGTTTTTT
CDR3: CASSPEHTGELFF

size: -
V: TRBV5-4
J: TRBJ2-2
D: -
DNA: TGTGCCAGCAGTACCGGGACCAACACCGGGGAGCTGTTTTTT
CDR3: CASSTGTNTGELFF